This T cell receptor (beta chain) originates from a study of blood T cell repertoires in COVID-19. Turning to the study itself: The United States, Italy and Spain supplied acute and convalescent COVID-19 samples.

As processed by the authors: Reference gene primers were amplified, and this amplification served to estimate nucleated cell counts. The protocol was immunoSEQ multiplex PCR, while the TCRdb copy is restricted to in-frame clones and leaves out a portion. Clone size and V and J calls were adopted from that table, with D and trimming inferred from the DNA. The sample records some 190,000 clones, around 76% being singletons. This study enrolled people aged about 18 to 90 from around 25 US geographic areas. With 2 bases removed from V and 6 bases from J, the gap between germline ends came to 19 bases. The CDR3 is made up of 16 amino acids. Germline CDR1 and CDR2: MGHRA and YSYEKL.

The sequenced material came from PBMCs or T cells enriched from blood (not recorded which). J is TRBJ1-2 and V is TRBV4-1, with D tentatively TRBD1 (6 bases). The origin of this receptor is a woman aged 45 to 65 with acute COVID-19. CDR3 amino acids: CASSQTGVRGANGYTF. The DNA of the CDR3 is TGCGCCAGCAGCCAAACCGGCGTTCGGGGGGCAAATGGCTACACCTTC.